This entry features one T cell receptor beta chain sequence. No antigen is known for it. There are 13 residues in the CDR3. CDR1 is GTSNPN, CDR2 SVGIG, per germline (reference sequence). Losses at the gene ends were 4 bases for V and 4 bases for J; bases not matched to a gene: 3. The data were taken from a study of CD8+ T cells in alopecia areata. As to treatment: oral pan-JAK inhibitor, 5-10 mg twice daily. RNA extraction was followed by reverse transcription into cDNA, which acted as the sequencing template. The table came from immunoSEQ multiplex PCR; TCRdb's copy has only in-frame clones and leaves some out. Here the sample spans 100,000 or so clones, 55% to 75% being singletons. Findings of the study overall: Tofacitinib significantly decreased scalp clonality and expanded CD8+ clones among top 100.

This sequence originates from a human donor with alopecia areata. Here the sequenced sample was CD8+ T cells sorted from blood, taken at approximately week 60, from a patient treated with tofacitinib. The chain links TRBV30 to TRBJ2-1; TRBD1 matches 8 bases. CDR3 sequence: CAWKGDRYNEQFF. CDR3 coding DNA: TGTGCCTGGAAAGGGGACAGGTACAATGAGCAGTTCTTC.